The T cell receptor (beta chain) under discussion was sequenced for a study of CD8 T cells in ankylosing spondylitis. Study-wide results and limits: Existing reports had already noted some motif variants in reactive arthritis synovial fluid and blood. Among TCR beta sequences, a motif of eight highly homologous variants appeared characteristic of ankylosing spondylitis blood. There was reportedly significant enrichment of clones that were disease-linked in matched ankylosing spondylitis synovial fluid.

In making TCR beta libraries, quantitative 5'-RACE with molecular barcodes was used. TCRdb re-derived calls from the 5' RACE reads in MiXCR, one entry per CDR3 protein. The profile covers around 150,000 distinct CDR3 sequences, with roughly a third appearing a single time and about 5.5% taken by the ten largest. Concerning this clonotype itself: Its antigen is not identified.

Specimen: synovial fluid, either unsorted or a sorted T cell fraction (not recorded which). The sequence came from a male donor with ankylosing spondylitis.

The CDR3 is CASSLGSGGTDTQYF. The CDR3 bases are TGCGCCAGCAGCTTGGGATCAGGGGGCACAGATACGCAGTATTTT. The gene calls are TRBV5-1 and TRBJ2-3; D may be TRBD1 (6 bases). The CDR3 totals 15 residues. Trimming cost V 0 bases and J 1 base, with 9 bases left between them. Germline lookup yields CDR1 SGHRS and CDR2 YFSETQ.